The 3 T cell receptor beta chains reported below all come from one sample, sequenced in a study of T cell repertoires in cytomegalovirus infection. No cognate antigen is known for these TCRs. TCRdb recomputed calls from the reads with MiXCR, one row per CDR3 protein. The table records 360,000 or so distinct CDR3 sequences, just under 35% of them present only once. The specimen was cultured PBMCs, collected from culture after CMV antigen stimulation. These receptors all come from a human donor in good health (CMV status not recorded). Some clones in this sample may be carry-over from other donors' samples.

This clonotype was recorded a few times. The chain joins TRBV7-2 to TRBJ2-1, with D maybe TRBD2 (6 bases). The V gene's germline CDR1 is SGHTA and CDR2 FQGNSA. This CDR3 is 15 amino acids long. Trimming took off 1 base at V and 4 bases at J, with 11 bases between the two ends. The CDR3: CASSLVEGLYNEQFF. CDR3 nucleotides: TGTGCCAGCAGCTTAGTGGAGGGCCTTTACAATGAGCAGTTCTTC.

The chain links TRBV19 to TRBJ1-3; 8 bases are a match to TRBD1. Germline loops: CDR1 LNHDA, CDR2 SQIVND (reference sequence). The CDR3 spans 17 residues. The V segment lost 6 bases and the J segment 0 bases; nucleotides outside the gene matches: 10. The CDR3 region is CASRDGGTGGSGNTIYF. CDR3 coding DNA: TGTGCCAGTAGGGACGGCGGGACAGGAGGCTCTGGAAACACCATATATTTT.

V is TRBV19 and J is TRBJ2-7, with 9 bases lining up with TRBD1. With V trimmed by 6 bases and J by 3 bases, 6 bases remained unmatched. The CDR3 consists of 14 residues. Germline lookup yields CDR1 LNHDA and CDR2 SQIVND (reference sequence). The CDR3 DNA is TGTGCCAGTAGGAAAACGGGACAGGGCTACGAGCAGTACTTC. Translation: CASRKTGQGYEQYF.